Listed below are T cell receptor beta chains from one sample, sequenced in a study of identical twins. TCRdb re-called the 5' RACE reads through MiXCR, storing one row per CDR3 protein. The sample holds about 220,000 distinct CDR3 sequences, 6% to 8% seen once. In addition, the sample was reused for a study of yellow fever vaccine responses in identical twins.

Material: CD8+ T cells sorted from blood. Every receptor here comes from a woman younger than 30 in good health. The CDR3 runs from the conserved cysteine through the conserved F or W. D genes are given only for firm matches. Rows give clone size only sometimes, using once, few, many, or a class for an expanded clone.

len	v_gene	d_gene	j_gene	abundance	CDR3nt	CDR3aa
17	TRBV27	NA	TRBJ2-1	NA	TGTGCCAGCAGTCCCCTCTTGATGGGGGGGGCTCGAAATGAGCAGTTCTTC	CASSPLLMGGARNEQFF
16	TRBV29-1	TRBD2	TRBJ2-1	NA	TGCAGCGCCCGGGGGACTAGCGGGAGAGGCTACAATGAGCAGTTCTTC	CSARGTSGRGYNEQFF
13	TRBV4-1	NA	TRBJ2-1	few	TGCGCCAGCAGCCAAGACGTTGGGAATGAGCAGTTCTTC	CASSQDVGNEQFF
12	TRBV5-6	NA	TRBJ1-2	many	TGTGCCAGCAGCATCGGAGACTATGGCTACACCTTC	CASSIGDYGYTF
18	TRBV27	NA	TRBJ1-5	few	TGTGCCAGCAGTTTAGGAGGGTTGGGGAAGCATGGCAATCAGCCCCAGCATTTT	CASSLGGLGKHGNQPQHF
13	TRBV29-1	NA	TRBJ1-1	few	TGCAGCGTTGCTACTTTCTTGAACACTGAAGCTTTCTTT	CSVATFLNTEAFF
13	TRBV6-4	NA	TRBJ2-2	many	TGTGCCAGCAGTGACAGGGCGTCCGGGGAGCTGTTTTTT	CASSDRASGELFF
14	TRBV12-3/TRBV12-4	NA	TRBJ1-3	many	TGTGCCAGCAGTTTAGGGGTCTCTGGAAACACCATATATTTT	CASSLGVSGNTIYF
13	TRBV4-2	NA	TRBJ2-1	few	TGTGCCAGCAGCCAAACCTACTTGGATGAGCAGTTCTTC	CASSQTYLDEQFF
13	TRBV2	NA	TRBJ2-2	NA	TGTGCCAGCGCCGACACGAACACCGGGGAGCTGTTTTTT	CASADTNTGELFF